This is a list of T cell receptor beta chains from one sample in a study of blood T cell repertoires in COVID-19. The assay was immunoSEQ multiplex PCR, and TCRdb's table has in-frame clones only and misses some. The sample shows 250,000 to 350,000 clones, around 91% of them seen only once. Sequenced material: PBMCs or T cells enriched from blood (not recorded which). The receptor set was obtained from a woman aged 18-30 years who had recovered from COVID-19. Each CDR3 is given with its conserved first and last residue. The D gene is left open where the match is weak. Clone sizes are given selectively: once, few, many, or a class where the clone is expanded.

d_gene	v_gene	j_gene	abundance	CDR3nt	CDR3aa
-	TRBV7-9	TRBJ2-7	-	TGTGCCAGCAGCTTAGCCGGGGGAAGGTACGAGCAGTACTTC	CASSLAGGRYEQYF
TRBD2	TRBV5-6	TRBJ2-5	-	TGTGCCAGCAGCTTGGGGTCACTAGCGGGGAGTCAAGAGACCCAGTACTTC	CASSLGSLAGSQETQYF
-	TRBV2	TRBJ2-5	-	TGTGCCAGCTTCCTGGGGGGGGCTTTTAACCAAGAGACCCAGTACTTC	CASFLGGAFNQETQYF
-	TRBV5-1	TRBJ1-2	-	TGCGCCAGCAGCTTGGGAGACACCTATGGCTACACCTTC	CASSLGDTYGYTF
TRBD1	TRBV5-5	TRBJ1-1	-	TGTGCCACCCTGGGGACAGGGGGAACTGAAGCTTTCTTT	CATLGTGGTEAFF
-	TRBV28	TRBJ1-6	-	TGTGCCTCCGGAGGGACCCGGGAGATGAATTCACCCCTCCACTTT	CASGGTREMNSPLHF
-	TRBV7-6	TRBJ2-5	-	TGTGCCAGCAGCTCCTCGGGGGGCCCGGGGGAGACCCAGTACTTC	CASSSSGGPGETQYF
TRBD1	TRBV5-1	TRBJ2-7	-	TGCGCCAGCACCTATGGGACAGGGGGCGTCAGCGAGCAGTACTTC	CASTYGTGGVSEQYF
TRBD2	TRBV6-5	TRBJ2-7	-	TGTGCGGGGAGACTAGCGGGGGGCAACGAGCAGTACTTC	CAGRLAGGNEQYF
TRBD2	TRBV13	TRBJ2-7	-	TGTGCCAGCAGCTTAGCGGCAGGGACTAGCTCCTACGAGCAGTACTTC	CASSLAAGTSSYEQYF
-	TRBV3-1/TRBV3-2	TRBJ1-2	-	TGTGCCAGCAGCCATCTGGACAGTCAGTATGGCTACACCTTC	CASSHLDSQYGYTF
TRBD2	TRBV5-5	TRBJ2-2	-	TGTGCCAGCAGCTTGGGTGTGTTGGGGAGGGACACCGGGGAGCTGTTTTTT	CASSLGVLGRDTGELFF
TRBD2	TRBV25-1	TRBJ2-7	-	TGTGCCAGCAGTGCGCAGGCCGGAGCGGGGGGCCACTACGAGCAGTACTTC	CASSAQAGAGGHYEQYF
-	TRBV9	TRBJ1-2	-	TGTGCCAGCAGCGCATGGACAGACCCTAACTATGGCTACACCTTC	CASSAWTDPNYGYTF
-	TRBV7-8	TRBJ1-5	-	TGTGCCAGCAGCCAGACAGGCCAGGATAATCAGCCCCAGCATTTT	CASSQTGQDNQPQHF
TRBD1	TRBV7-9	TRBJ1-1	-	TGTGCCAGCACCCTAGGACAGGGATGGGCTGAAGCTTTCTTT	CASTLGQGWAEAFF
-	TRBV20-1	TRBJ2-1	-	TGCAGTGCTACAGGTGGCAATGAGCAGTTCTTC	CSATGGNEQFF
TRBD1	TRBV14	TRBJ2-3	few	TGTGCCAGCAGCCAACCGGACAGGTATACGCAGTATTTT	CASSQPDRYTQYF
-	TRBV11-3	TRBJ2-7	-	TGTGCCAGCAGCTTAGCCCCCGGCTCCTACGAGCAGTACTTC	CASSLAPGSYEQYF
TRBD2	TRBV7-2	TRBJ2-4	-	TGTGCCAGTAGCCCCCGGACTAGCGGGGGGGTAGGGGCCAAAAACATTCAGTACTTC	CASSPRTSGGVGAKNIQYF
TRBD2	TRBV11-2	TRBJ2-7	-	TGTGCCAGCAGCTTTTACCGCGGGGGGAAGTACGAGCAGTACTTC	CASSFYRGGKYEQYF
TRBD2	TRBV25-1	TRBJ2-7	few	TGTGCCAGCAGGGCTAGCGGGGTCGAAGTCCAGCAGTACTTC	CASRASGVEVQQYF
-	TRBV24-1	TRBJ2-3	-	TGTGCCACCCAAAACTCGGGGGAGGATACGCAGTATTTT	CATQNSGEDTQYF
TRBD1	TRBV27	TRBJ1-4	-	TGTGCCAGCAGTTTATCGACCGGGACAGATAATGAAAAACTGTTTTTT	CASSLSTGTDNEKLFF
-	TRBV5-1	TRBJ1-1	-	TGCGCCAGCAGCTTATCACAGCTGTCGAACACTGAAGCTTTCTTT	CASSLSQLSNTEAFF